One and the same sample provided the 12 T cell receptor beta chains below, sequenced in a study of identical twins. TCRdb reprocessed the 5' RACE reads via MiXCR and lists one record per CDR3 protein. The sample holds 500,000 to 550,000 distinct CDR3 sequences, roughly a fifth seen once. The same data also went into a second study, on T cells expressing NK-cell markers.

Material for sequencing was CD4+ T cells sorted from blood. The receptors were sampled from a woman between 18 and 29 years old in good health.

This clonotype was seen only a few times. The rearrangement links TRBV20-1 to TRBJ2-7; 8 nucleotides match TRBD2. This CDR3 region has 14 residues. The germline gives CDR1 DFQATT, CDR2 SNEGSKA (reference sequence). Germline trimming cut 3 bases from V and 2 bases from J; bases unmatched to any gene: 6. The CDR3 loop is CSASPRREAYEQYF. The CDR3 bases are TGCAGTGCTAGCCCCCGGCGGGAGGCCTACGAGCAGTACTTC.

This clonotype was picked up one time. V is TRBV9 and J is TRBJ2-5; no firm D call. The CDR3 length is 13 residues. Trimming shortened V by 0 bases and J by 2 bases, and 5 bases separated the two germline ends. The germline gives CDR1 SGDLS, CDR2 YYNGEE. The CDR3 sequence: CASSVAQQETQYF. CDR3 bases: TGTGCCAGCAGCGTAGCCCAGCAAGAGACCCAGTACTTC.

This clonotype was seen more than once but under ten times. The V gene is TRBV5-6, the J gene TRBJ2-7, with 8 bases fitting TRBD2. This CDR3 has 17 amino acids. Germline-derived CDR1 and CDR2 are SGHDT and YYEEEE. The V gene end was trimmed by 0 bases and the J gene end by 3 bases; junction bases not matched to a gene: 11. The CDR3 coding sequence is TGTGCCAGCAGCTTGGTCGGGAGGGCCGTTCTGGGCTACGAGCAGTACTTC. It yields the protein CASSLVGRAVLGYEQYF.

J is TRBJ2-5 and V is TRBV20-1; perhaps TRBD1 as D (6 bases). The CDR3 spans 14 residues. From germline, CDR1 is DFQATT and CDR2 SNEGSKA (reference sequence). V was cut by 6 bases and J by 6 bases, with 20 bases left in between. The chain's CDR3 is CSAPRDRIGKTQYF. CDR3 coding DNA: TGCAGTGCCCCCCGCGACAGGATCGGGAAGACCCAGTACTTC.

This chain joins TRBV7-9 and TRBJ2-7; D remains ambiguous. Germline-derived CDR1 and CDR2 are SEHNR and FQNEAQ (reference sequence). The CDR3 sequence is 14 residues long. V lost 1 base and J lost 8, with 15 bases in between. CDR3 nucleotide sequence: TGTGCCAGCAGCTTAGACGTAGTCCGGTCCCAGCAGTACTTC. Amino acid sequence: CASSLDVVRSQQYF.

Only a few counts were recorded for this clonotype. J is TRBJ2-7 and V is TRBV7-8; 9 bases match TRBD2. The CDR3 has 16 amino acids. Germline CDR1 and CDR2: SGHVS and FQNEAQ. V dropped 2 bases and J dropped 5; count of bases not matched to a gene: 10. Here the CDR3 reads CASSLILSGSKDEQYF. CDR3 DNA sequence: TGTGCCAGCAGCTTAATACTTAGCGGGAGTAAGGACGAGCAGTACTTC.

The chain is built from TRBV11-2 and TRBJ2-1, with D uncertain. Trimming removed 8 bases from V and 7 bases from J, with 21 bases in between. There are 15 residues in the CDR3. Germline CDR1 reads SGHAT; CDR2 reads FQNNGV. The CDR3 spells CASSWLKSMGNEQFF. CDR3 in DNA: TGTGCCAGCTCATGGTTAAAAAGTATGGGTAATGAGCAGTTCTTC.

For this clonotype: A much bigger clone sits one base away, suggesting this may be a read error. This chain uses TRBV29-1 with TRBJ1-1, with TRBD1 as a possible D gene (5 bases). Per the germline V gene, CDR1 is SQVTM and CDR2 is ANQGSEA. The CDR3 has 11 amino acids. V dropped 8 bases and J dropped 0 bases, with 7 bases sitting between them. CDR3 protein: CSSRVNTEAFF. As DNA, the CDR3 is TGCAGCTCCAGGGTGAACACTGAAGCTTTCTTT.

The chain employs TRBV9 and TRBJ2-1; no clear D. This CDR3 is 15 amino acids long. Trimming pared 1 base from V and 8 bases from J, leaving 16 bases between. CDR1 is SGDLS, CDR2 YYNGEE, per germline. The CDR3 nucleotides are TGTGCCAGCAGCGTAAATCCCACCGACCCCCATGAGCAGTTCTTC. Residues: CASSVNPTDPHEQFF.

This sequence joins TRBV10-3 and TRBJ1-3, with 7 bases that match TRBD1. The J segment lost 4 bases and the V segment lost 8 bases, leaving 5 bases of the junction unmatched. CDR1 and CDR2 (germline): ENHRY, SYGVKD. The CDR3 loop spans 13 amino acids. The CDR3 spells CAISGTVGNTIYF. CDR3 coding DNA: TGTGCCATCTCCGGGACAGTGGGAAACACCATATATTTT.

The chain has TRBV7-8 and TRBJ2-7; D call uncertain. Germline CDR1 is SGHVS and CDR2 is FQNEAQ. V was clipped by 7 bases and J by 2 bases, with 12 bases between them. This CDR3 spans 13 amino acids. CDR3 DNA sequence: TGTGCCAGCAAACCAGCACCTACCTACGAGCAGTACTTC. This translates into CASKPAPTYEQYF.

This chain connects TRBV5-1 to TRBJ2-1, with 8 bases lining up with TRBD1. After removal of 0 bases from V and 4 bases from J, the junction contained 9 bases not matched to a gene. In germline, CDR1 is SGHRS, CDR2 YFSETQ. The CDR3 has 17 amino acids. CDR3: CASSLVSRTGLYNEQFF. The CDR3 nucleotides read TGCGCCAGCAGCTTGGTCTCGAGGACAGGGTTGTACAATGAGCAGTTCTTC.